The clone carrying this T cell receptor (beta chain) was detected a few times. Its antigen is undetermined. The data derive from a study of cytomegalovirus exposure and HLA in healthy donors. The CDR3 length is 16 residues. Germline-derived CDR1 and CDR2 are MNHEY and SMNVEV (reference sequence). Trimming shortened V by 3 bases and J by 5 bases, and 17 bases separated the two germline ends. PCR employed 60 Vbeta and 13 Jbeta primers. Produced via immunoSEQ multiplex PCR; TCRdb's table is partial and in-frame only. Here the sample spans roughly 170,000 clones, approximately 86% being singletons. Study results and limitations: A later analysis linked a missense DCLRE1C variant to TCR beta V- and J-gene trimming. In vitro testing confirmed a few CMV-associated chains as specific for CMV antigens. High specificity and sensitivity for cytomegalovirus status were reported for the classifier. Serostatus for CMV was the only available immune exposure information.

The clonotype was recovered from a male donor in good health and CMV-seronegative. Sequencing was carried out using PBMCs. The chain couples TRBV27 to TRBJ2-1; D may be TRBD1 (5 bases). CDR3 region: CASSLPRADGNNEQFF. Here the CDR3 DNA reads TGTGCCAGCAGTTTGCCCAGGGCGGACGGAAACAATGAGCAGTTCTTC.